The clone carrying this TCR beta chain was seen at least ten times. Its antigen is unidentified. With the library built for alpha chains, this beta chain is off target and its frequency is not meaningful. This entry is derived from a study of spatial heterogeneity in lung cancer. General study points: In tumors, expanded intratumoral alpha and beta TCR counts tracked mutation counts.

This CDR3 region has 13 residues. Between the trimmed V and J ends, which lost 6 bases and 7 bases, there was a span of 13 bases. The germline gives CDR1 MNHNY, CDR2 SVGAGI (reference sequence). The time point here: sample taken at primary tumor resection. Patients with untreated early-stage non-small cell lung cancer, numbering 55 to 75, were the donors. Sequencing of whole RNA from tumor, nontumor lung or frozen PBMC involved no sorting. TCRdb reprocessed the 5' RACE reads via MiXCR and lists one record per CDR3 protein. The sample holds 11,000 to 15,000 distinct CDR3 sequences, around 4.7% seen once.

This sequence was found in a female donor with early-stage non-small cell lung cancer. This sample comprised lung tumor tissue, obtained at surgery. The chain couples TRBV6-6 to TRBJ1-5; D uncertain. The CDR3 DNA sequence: TGTGCCAGCAGGTATCAGGAAGGGCAGCCCCAGCATTTT. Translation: CASRYQEGQPQHF.